This T cell receptor beta chain stems from a study of tumor-infiltrating lymphocytes in oesophageal squamous cell carcinoma. TCRdb reanalysed the PCR reads using MiXCR and keeps one entry per CDR3 protein. This sample carries over 12,000 distinct CDR3 sequences, roughly 47% of them seen once, and the ten largest clones take under 50%. This CDR3 comprises 15 residues. Germline V gene sequence: CDR1 MDHEN, CDR2 SYDVKM. The V gene end was trimmed by 5 bases and the J gene end by 5 bases; junction bases not matched to a gene: 9. The table lists this clonotype with many counts. This TCR was sampled from a male donor with esophageal squamous cell carcinoma. Sequencing was carried out using blood. The chain carries TRBV28 and TRBJ1-2; 9 bases fit TRBD1. CDR3 sequence reads: CASSPRTGVGYGYTF. DNA of the CDR3: TGTGCCAGCAGTCCTCGGACAGGGGTGGGGTATGGCTACACCTTC.